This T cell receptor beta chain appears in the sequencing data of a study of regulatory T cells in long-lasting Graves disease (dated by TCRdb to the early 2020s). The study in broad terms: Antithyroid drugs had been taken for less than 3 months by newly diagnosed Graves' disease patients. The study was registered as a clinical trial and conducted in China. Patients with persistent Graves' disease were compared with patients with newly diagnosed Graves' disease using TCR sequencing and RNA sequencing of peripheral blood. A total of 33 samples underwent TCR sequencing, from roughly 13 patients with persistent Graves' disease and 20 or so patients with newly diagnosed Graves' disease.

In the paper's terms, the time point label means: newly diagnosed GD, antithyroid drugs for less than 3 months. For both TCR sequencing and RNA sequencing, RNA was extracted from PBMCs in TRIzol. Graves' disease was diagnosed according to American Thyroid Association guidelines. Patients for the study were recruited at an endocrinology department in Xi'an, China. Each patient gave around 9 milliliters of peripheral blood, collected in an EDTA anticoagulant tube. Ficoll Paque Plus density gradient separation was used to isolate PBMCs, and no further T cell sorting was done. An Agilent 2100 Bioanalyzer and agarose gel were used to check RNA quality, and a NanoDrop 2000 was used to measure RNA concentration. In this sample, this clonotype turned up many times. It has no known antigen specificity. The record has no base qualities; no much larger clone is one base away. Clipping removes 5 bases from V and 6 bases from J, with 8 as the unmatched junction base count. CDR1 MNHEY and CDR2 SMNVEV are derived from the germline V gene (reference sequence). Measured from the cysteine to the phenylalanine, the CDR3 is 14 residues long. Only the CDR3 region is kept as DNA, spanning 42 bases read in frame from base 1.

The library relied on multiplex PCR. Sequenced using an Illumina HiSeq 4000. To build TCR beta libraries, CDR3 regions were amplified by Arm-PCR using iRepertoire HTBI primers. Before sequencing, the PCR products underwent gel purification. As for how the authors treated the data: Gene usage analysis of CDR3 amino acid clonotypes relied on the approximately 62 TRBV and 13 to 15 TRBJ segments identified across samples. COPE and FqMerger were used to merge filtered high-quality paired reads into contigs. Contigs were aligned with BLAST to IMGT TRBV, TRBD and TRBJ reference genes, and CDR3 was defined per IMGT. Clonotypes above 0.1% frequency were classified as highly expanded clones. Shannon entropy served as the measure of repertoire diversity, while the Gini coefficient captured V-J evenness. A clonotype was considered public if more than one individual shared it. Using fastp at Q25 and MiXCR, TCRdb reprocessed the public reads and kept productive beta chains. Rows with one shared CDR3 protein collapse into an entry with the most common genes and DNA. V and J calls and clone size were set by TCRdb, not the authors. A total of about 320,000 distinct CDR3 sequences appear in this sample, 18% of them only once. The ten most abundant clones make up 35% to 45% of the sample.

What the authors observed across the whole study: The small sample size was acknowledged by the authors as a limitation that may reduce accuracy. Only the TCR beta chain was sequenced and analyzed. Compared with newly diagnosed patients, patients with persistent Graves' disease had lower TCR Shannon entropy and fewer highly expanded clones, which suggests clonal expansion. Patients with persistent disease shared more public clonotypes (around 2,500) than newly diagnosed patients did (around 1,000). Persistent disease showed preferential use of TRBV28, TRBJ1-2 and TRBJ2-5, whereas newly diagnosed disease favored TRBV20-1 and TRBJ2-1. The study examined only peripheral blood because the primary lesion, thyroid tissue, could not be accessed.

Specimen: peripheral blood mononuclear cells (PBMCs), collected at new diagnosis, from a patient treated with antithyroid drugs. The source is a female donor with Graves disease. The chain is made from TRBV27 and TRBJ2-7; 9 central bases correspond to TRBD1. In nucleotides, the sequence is TGTGCCAGCAGTCCCAATCGACAGGGGGGCGAGCAGTACTTC. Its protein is CASSPNRQGGEQYF.